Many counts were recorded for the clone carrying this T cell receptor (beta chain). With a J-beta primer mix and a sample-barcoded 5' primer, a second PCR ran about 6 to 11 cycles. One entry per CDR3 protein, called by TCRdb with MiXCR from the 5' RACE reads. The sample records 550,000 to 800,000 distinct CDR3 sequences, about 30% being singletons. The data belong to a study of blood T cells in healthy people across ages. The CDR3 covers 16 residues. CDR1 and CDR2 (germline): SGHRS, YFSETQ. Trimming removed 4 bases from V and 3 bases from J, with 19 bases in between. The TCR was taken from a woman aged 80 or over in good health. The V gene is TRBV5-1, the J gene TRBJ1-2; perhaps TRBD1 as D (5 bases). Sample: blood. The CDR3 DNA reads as TGCGCCAGCAGCCTCGGGACTCCTCGGGGGTACTATGGCTACACCTTC. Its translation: CASSLGTPRGYYGYTF. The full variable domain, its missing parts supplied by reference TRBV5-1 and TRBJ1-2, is KAGVTQTPRYLIKTRGQQVTLSCSPISGHRSVSWYQQTPGQGLQFLFEYFSETQRNKGNFPGRFSGRQFSNSRSEMNVSTLELGDSALYLCASSLGTPRGYYGYTFGSGTRLTVV.